The 14 T cell receptor beta chains below all came from one sample that was sequenced in a study of T cells in narcolepsy. Profiling relied on immunoSEQ multiplex PCR, and the TCRdb table lists in-frame clones only, not all of them. The table includes under 35,000 clones, around 80% detected once. The sequenced sample was memory (CD45RA-) CD4+ T cells from blood. The receptors originated from a human donor in good health.

This rearrangement joins TRBV9 to TRBJ2-4, with 8 bases aligning to TRBD2. CDR1 is SGDLS, CDR2 YYNGEE, per germline. The CDR3 extends over 15 amino acids. Losses at the gene ends were 4 bases for V and 0 bases for J; bases not matched to a gene: 3. CDR3 sequence: CASSPGGLAKNIQYF. In DNA form, the CDR3 reads TGTGCCAGCAGCCCGGGGGGGCTAGCCAAAAACATTCAGTACTTC.

This chain uses TRBV4-1 with TRBJ2-1, with a weak D call TRBD2 (5 bases). CDR3 length: 14 amino acids. Trimming removed 6 bases at V and 4 bases at J, with 13 bases between. The V gene's germline CDR1 is MGHRA and CDR2 YSYEKL. The CDR3 reads CASRTPGVYNEQFF. Written as DNA, the CDR3 is TGCGCCAGCAGAACCCCCGGGGTATACAATGAGCAGTTCTTC.

This chain uses TRBV7-9 with TRBJ2-5; TRBD2 aligns across 9 bases. This CDR3 contains 15 residues. The J segment lost 7 bases and the V segment lost 6 bases, leaving 12 bases of the junction unmatched. In germline, CDR1 is SEHNR, CDR2 FQNEAQ (reference sequence). DNA of the CDR3: TGTGCCAGCAGTCCGTCCGGCGGGAGGGAAGGGACCCAGTACTTC. Protein product: CASSPSGGREGTQYF.

This sequence joins TRBV27 and TRBJ2-1, with 9 bases aligning to TRBD1. This CDR3 is 15 amino acids long. Trimming removed 2 bases from V and 9 bases from J; junction bases left unmatched: 8. In germline, CDR1 is MNHEY, CDR2 SMNVEV (reference sequence). The CDR3 DNA sequence: TGTGCCAGCAGTTTAATCGTGACAGGGGGTTCTGAGCAGTTCTTC. It specifies CASSLIVTGGSEQFF.

The chain employs TRBV19 and TRBJ1-3; 11 bases map to TRBD1. V shed 5 bases and J 0 bases; nucleotides not matched to a gene: 9. This CDR3 is 18 amino acids long. Germline V gene lookup returns CDR1 LNHDA and CDR2 SQIVND (reference sequence). CDR3 protein: CASSGQGASGGSGNTIYF. The CDR3 DNA reads as TGTGCCAGTAGTGGACAGGGGGCCTCCGGGGGCTCTGGAAACACCATATATTTT.

The rearrangement links TRBV15 to TRBJ2-2; 7 nucleotides align to TRBD2. Germline V gives CDR1 LNHNV, CDR2 YYDKDF (reference sequence). The CDR3 totals 17 residues. The V segment lost 1 base and the J segment 4 bases; nucleotides outside the gene matches: 9. Written as DNA, the CDR3 is TGTGCCACCAGCAGAGTCCGACCGGGAGGTGGCACCGGGGAGCTGTTTTTT. Translation: CATSRVRPGGGTGELFF.

This chain joins TRBV11-3 and TRBJ2-3; D ambiguous. The ends were cut back, 5 bases at V and 1 base at J, with 7 bases in the middle. Germline CDR1 is SGHNT and CDR2 is YENEEA. This CDR3 contains 13 residues. The CDR3 DNA sequence: TGTGCCAGCAGCCCGACGCGCACAGATACGCAGTATTTT. This codes for CASSPTRTDTQYF.

The J gene is TRBJ2-7, the V gene TRBV6-5, with TRBD2 matching over 9 bases. The CDR3 covers 15 residues. The germline gives CDR1 MNHEY, CDR2 SVGAGI. V trimming: 0 bases; J trimming: 2 bases; junction bases outside the gene matches: 2. CDR3 amino acids: CASSYSPSGAYEQYF. As DNA, the CDR3 is TGTGCCAGCAGTTACTCGCCTAGCGGGGCCTACGAGCAGTACTTC.

The chain combines TRBV18 with TRBJ2-3; no clear D. The CDR3 length is 14 residues. Looked up from germline, CDR1 is KGHSH and CDR2 is LQKENI. The V end lost 4 bases, the J end lost 3 bases, and 11 bases lay between the germline ends. The CDR3, as DNA: TGTGCCAGCTCACAGAGGATGGGTACAGATACGCAGTATTTT. Its translation: CASSQRMGTDTQYF.

CDR3 nucleotide sequence: TGTGCCAGCTCACTGGGGCCAGGCTATGGCTACACCTTC. Residues: CASSLGPGYGYTF. The chain couples TRBV18 to TRBJ1-2; possible D gene TRBD1, 5 bases. The CDR3 totals 13 residues. Trimming pared 4 bases from V and 4 bases from J, leaving 10 bases between. Germline-derived CDR1 and CDR2 are KGHSH and LQKENI.

This chain connects TRBV4-3 to TRBJ2-1; D is undetermined. CDR3 length: 16 amino acids. The germline V and J ends were trimmed by 0 bases and 2 bases, with 11 bases remaining between them. The germline V gene encodes CDR1 LGHNA and CDR2 YSLEER. The CDR3 protein is CASSQDVVDAYNEQFF. The CDR3 DNA sequence: TGCGCCAGCAGCCAAGATGTCGTGGACGCCTACAATGAGCAGTTCTTC.

V gene TRBV7-9 combines with J gene TRBJ1-3; D unresolved. There are 14 residues in the CDR3. Germline lookup yields CDR1 SEHNR and CDR2 FQNEAQ (reference sequence). Trimming removed 1 base from V and 4 bases from J, with 8 bases in between. CDR3 sequence: CASSLVGKGNTIYF. CDR3 nucleotides: TGTGCCAGCAGCTTAGTGGGGAAAGGAAACACCATATATTTT.

V gene TRBV10-3 combines with J gene TRBJ2-3; 7 bases agree with TRBD1. The V gene end was trimmed by 6 bases and the J gene end by 6 bases; junction bases not matched to a gene: 6. Germline CDR1 reads ENHRY; CDR2 reads SYGVKD. CDR3 length equals 13 residues. The CDR3 here is CAIRARGSDTQYF. The CDR3 region has the DNA TGTGCCATCAGAGCCAGGGGGTCGGATACGCAGTATTTT.

CDR3 DNA sequence: TGTGCCAGCAGTCCCCACGGACAGGGGGGCACTGAAGCTTTCTTT. This encodes CASSPHGQGGTEAFF. The rearrangement uses TRBV28 and TRBJ1-1, with TRBD1 matching over 10 bases. V dropped 5 bases and J dropped 4; count of bases not matched to a gene: 7. CDR1 and CDR2 from the germline V gene are MDHEN and SYDVKM. The CDR3 totals 15 residues.